This T cell receptor beta chain appears in the sequencing data of a study of T cell repertoires in ileal Crohn's disease. Turning to the study itself: The M6 sample came from neoterminal ileum during colonoscopy after surgery.

Generated by immunoSEQ multiplex PCR, the TCRdb table keeps only in-frame clones and is missing some. The table lists 55,000 to 65,000 clones, 85% to 90% of them singletons. As for time point: neoterminal ileum biopsy at postoperative endoscopy, about 6 months after surgery. J lost 0 bases, V lost 6 bases, and 6 bases had no gene match. This CDR3 is built from 15 residues. Per the germline V gene, CDR1 is PRHDT and CDR2 is FYEKMQ (reference sequence). The sample was ileal tissue. The chain uses TRBV13 and TRBJ2-7, with 9 positions matching TRBD2. The receptor's source is an adult with Crohn's disease. In DNA form, the CDR3 reads TGTGCCAGCAGATCCCTAGCGGGAAACTCCTACGAGCAGTACTTC. Its translation is CASRSLAGNSYEQYF.